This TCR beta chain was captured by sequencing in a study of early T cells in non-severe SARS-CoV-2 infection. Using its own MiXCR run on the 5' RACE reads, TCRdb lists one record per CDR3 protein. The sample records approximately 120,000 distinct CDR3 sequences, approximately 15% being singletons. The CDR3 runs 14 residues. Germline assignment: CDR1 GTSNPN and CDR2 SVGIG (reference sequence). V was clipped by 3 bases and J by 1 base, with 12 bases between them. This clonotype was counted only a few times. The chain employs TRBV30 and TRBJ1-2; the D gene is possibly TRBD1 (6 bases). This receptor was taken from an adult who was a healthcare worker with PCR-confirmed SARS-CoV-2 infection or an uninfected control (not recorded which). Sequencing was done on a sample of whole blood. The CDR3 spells CAWSPGGGNYGYTF. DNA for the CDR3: TGTGCCTGGAGCCCCGGGGGCGGTAACTATGGCTACACCTTC. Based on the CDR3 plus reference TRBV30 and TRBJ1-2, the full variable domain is SQTIHQWPATLVQPVGSPLSLECTVEGTSNPNLYWYRQAAGRGLQLLFYSVGIGQISSEVPQNLSASRPQDRQFILSSKKLLLSDSGFYLCAWSPGGGNYGYTFGSGTRLTVV.